These 16 T cell receptor beta chains came from one sample sequenced in a study of blood T cell repertoires in COVID-19. This table comes from immunoSEQ multiplex PCR, and its TCRdb copy is limited to in-frame clones, with some not included. The sample shows around 270,000 clones, about nine tenths of them seen only once. Sequencing input: peripheral blood. The receptors shown here come from a person aged 18 to 35 with COVID-19, enrolled during active disease.

The chain is built from TRBV25-1 and TRBJ2-3, with TRBD2 identical over 9 bases. Looked up from germline, CDR1 is MGHDK and CDR2 is SYGVNS. The V segment lost 1 base and the J segment 3 bases; nucleotides outside the gene matches: 8. This CDR3 region has 17 residues. CDR3 sequence (DNA): TGTGCCAGCAGTGAATTGGACAGACTAGCGGTTACAGATACGCAGTATTTT. As protein: CASSELDRLAVTDTQYF.

The chain joins TRBV23-1 to TRBJ2-7; D may be TRBD2 (5 bases). TRBV23-1 is given ORF status, its function remaining uncertain. This CDR3 has 16 amino acids. V gave up 0 bases and J gave up 3 bases, with 15 bases separating them. DNA for the CDR3: TGCGCCAGCAGTCAATCCGATGAGGGATCCCTCTACGAGCAGTACTTC. Amino acids: CASSQSDEGSLYEQYF.

This chain uses TRBV10-2 with TRBJ2-7, with a tentative D call TRBD2 (6 bases). Germline V lookup: CDR1 WSHSY, CDR2 SAAADI. The CDR3 has 14 residues. The V end lost 9 bases, the J end lost 7 bases, and 22 bases lay between the germline ends. In nucleotides, the CDR3 is TGCGCCAGTTCGGAGGGGACCCGGGTTCGAGAGCAGTACTTC. This codes for CASSEGTRVREQYF.

DNA for the CDR3: TGTGCCAGTAATGACAGGGCGGGTGAAAAACTGTTTTTT. Protein product: CASNDRAGEKLFF. V is TRBV19 and J is TRBJ1-4; TRBD1 aligns across 7 bases. This CDR3 comprises 13 residues. J was trimmed by 7 bases and V by 7 bases; bases with no gene match: 6. The germline V gene has CDR1 LNHDA and CDR2 SQIVND (reference sequence).

V gene TRBV13 combines with J gene TRBJ2-6, with TRBD1 matching 7 bases. The length of the CDR3 is 18 residues. Germline V gives CDR1 PRHDT, CDR2 FYEKMQ (reference sequence). J gave up 1 base and V 5 bases, and 11 bases lay outside the gene matches. CDR3 in amino acids: CASSDRDSGTSGANVLTF. CDR3 DNA: TGTGCCAGCAGCGACCGGGACAGCGGCACGTCTGGGGCCAACGTCCTGACTTTC.

The chain recombines TRBV9 with TRBJ2-3; 9 nucleotides align to TRBD2. V trimming: 0 bases; J trimming: 4 bases; junction bases outside the gene matches: 9. CDR1 is SGDLS and CDR2 is YYNGEE in the germline V gene. The CDR3 loop spans 17 amino acids. CDR3 in amino acids: CASSVDGRAGGPDTQYF. CDR3 sequence (DNA): TGTGCCAGCAGCGTAGACGGGCGAGCGGGAGGACCAGATACGCAGTATTTT.

The rearrangement links TRBV12-3 or TRBV12-4 to TRBJ2-5, with a weak D call TRBD2 (5 bases). Between the trimmed V and J ends, which lost 10 bases and 2 bases, there was a span of 14 bases. This CDR3 comprises 13 residues. CDR3 bases: TGTGCCACGATTCACGGGGTACAAGAGACCCAGTACTTC. This gives the protein CATIHGVQETQYF.

With respect to this clone: Within the sample, other DNA sequences also encode this same CDR3. V usage is TRBV5-6 and J usage is TRBJ2-1, with 11 bases that match TRBD2. The CDR3 has 15 residues. Trimming took 4 bases from V and 2 from J; bases not matched to a gene: 2. Germline lookup yields CDR1 SGHDT and CDR2 YYEEEE. Here the CDR3 DNA reads TGTGCCAGCAGCCCGGGACTAGCGGCCTACAATGAGCAGTTCTTC. Its protein product is CASSPGLAAYNEQFF.

This rearrangement joins TRBV7-9 to TRBJ2-2; 11 bases align to TRBD2. Germline lookup yields CDR1 SEHNR and CDR2 FQNEAQ (reference sequence). CDR3 length equals 19 residues. V shed 2 bases, J shed 2 bases, and the junction held 10 bases outside the gene matches. CDR3 protein: CASSLFTSGSFFNTGELFF. DNA of the CDR3: TGTGCCAGCAGCTTATTTACTAGCGGGAGTTTCTTTAACACCGGGGAGCTGTTTTTT.

The chain employs TRBV29-1 and TRBJ2-1, with TRBD2 identical over 14 bases. The trim removed 7 bases at V and 8 bases at J, leaving 13 bases unmatched. The germline V gene encodes CDR1 SQVTM and CDR2 ANQGSEA. The CDR3 has 16 amino acids. This CDR3 reads CSAERLGTSGSYEQFF. The CDR3 DNA reads TGCAGCGCAGAACGTTTGGGGACTAGCGGGAGTTATGAGCAGTTCTTC.

V is TRBV27 and J is TRBJ2-1; D ambiguous. The CDR3 runs 14 residues. V was trimmed by 2 bases and J by 6 bases, leaving 11 bases between them. Germline lookup yields CDR1 MNHEY and CDR2 SMNVEV (reference sequence). The CDR3 nucleotides are TGTGCCAGCAGTTTAATCCCCCCCTTCAATGAGCAGTTCTTC. Translation: CASSLIPPFNEQFF.

This chain uses TRBV12-3 or TRBV12-4 with TRBJ1-2; D remains ambiguous. The CDR3 runs to 10 residues. Trimming cost V 6 bases and J 7 bases, with 6 bases left between them. CDR3 residues: CASSPGGYTF. The CDR3 DNA is TGTGCCAGCAGCCCCGGTGGCTACACCTTC.

The V call is TRBV7-2, the J call TRBJ2-1; TRBD2 matches at 9 bases. Germline trimming cut 3 bases from V and 8 bases from J; bases unmatched to any gene: 14. The CDR3 is 17 residues long. Looked up from germline, CDR1 is SGHTA and CDR2 is FQGNSA. Here the CDR3 DNA reads TGTGCCAGCAGCTTGGGGGAGGATGGCGGGAGGGCGCATGAGCAGTTCTTC. It is translated as CASSLGEDGGRAHEQFF. The whole variable domain, filled in from reference TRBV7-2 and TRBJ2-1, reads GAGVSQSPSNKVTEKGKDVELRCDPISGHTALYWYRQSLGQGLEFLIYFQGNSAPDKSGLPSDRFSAERTGGSVSTLTIQRTQQEDSAVYLCASSLGEDGGRAHEQFFGPGTRLTVL.

The chain has TRBV12-3 or TRBV12-4 and TRBJ1-1; unclear D gene. This CDR3 comprises 12 residues. The V end was cut by 3 bases, the J end by 1 base, with 3 bases between. The CDR3 reads CASSFKNTEAFF. DNA of the CDR3: TGTGCCAGCAGTTTTAAGAACACTGAAGCTTTCTTT.

The V call is TRBV5-1, the J call TRBJ2-2; 10 bases fit TRBD1. J was trimmed by 7 bases and V by 4 bases; bases with no gene match: 4. Per germline, CDR1 SGHRS and CDR2 YFSETQ. CDR3 size: 14 residues. The CDR3 nucleotides are TGCGCCAGCAGCGAGGGACAGGGGATCGGGGAGCTGTTTTTT. This gives the protein CASSEGQGIGELFF.

The genes are TRBV6-2 or TRBV6-3 and TRBJ2-7; 7 positions agree with TRBD2. The germline V gene encodes CDR1 MNHEY and CDR2 SVGEGT. CDR3 length equals 17 residues. The J segment lost 4 bases and the V segment lost 0 bases, leaving 12 bases of the junction unmatched. The CDR3 DNA is TGTGCCAGCAGTTACTCTTTACTAGCGTCAAGGGGTTACGAGCAGTACTTC. This codes for CASSYSLLASRGYEQYF.